Shown below are 4 T cell receptor beta chains from a single sample sequenced in a study of T cells in Graves' hyperthyroidism and ophthalmopathy. Amplification targeted TCR beta CDR3 regions from RNA transcripts. The HTBI primer set drove a first-round RT-PCR of the TCR CDR3. TCRdb processed the multiplex PCR reads anew with MiXCR; each CDR3 protein has one entry. The table lists fewer than 55,000 distinct CDR3 sequences, about 54% of them singletons, with roughly a third in the top ten. Material for sequencing was peripheral blood or thyroid tissue (not recorded which). The source of these receptors is a man younger than 30 with Graves' hyperthyroidism.

The chain uses TRBV20-1 and TRBJ2-7; 11 bases are shared with TRBD1. Germline CDR1 is DFQATT and CDR2 is SNEGSKA (reference sequence). CDR3 size: 12 residues. After removal of 6 bases from V and 4 bases from J, the junction contained 2 bases not matched to a gene. The CDR3 region is CSAGTGGYEQYF. CDR3 bases: TGCAGTGCCGGGACAGGGGGTTACGAGCAGTACTTC.

The chain combines TRBV29-1 with TRBJ2-7; 12 positions agree with TRBD1. V shed 6 bases, J shed 6 bases, and the junction held 9 bases outside the gene matches. This CDR3 is 14 amino acids long. Germline V gene data show CDR1 as SQVTM and CDR2 as ANQGSEA. The CDR3 bases are TGCAGCGTGCTCCTTCCGGGACAGGGGGCCGAGCAGTACTTC. Translation: CSVLLPGQGAEQYF.

Only a few counts were recorded for this clonotype. The chain uses TRBV28 and TRBJ1-5, with D tentatively TRBD1 (5 bases). Trimming left V 2 bases short and J 7 bases short, with 12 bases between. Germline CDR1 MDHEN, CDR2 SYDVKM. The CDR3 extends over 14 amino acids. The CDR3 protein is CASSLRLRGQPQHF. As DNA, the CDR3 is TGTGCCAGCAGTTTAAGACTAAGGGGACAGCCCCAGCATTTT.

Turning to this clonotype: The conserved final phenylalanine or tryptophan is absent from the CDR3, which likely points to a read error. The V and J genes are TRBV7-9 and TRBJ1-1, with a tentative D call TRBD1 (5 bases). CDR3 length: 14 residues. Germline loops: CDR1 SEHNR, CDR2 FQNEAQ (reference sequence). V lost 3 bases and J lost 4, with 12 bases in between. This CDR3 reads CASSLSGWSTEAFL. The CDR3 bases are TGTGCCAGCAGCTTGTCAGGGTGGAGCACTGAAGCTTTCCTT.